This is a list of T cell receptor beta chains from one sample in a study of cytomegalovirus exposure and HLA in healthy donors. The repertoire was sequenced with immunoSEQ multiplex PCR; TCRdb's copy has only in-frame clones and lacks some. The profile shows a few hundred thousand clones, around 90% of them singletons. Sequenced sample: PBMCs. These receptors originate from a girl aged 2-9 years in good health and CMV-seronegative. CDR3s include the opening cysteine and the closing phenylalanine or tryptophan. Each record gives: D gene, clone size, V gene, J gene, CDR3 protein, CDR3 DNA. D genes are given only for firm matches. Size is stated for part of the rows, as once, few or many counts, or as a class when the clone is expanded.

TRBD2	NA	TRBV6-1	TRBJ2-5	CASSPLAGIETQYF	TGTGCCAGCAGTCCCCTAGCGGGGATTGAGACCCAGTACTTC
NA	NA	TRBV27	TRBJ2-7	CASAHTSTYEQYF	TGTGCCAGCGCCCACACCTCCACCTACGAGCAGTACTTC
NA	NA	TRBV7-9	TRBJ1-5	CASSLGGGLQHF	TGTGCCAGCAGCTTAGGGGGAGGGCTCCAGCATTTT
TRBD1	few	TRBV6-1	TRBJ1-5	CASSVQGTNQPQHF	TGTGCCAGCAGTGTACAGGGGACAAATCAGCCCCAGCATTTT
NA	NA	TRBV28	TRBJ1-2	CASSLVAVNYGYTF	TGTGCCAGCAGTTTGGTAGCGGTTAACTATGGCTACACCTTC
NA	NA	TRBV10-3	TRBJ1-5	CAIAETGSNQPQHF	TGTGCCATCGCAGAAACAGGGAGCAATCAGCCCCAGCATTTT
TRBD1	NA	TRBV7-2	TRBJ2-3	CASSSDRGRRDTQYF	TGTGCCAGCAGCTCGGACAGGGGACGGCGAGATACGCAGTATTTT
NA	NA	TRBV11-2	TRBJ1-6	CASSTLRGADSPLHF	TGTGCCAGCAGCACCCTCAGGGGTGCGGATTCACCCCTCCACTTT
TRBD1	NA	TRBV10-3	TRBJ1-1	CAISDPSGTGGLSMNTEAFF	TGTGCCATCAGTGACCCGAGTGGGACAGGGGGCCTAAGTATGAACACTGAAGCTTTCTTT
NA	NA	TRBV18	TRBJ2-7	CASSPLFGGFENYEQYF	TGTGCCAGCTCACCACTCTTCGGAGGGTTTGAGAACTACGAGCAGTACTTC
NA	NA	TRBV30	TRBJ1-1	CAWSVGGGGTEAFF	TGTGCCTGGAGTGTAGGCGGGGGGGGCACTGAAGCTTTCTTT
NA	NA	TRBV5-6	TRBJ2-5	CASGTYAQETQYF	TGTGCCAGCGGTACTTACGCACAAGAGACCCAGTACTTC
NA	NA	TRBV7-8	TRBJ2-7	CASSASSSYEQYF	TGTGCCAGCAGCGCAAGTAGCTCCTACGAGCAGTACTTC
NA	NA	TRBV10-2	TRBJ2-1	CASSGGRLADNEQFF	TGCGCCAGCAGTGGAGGTCGGCTAGCTGACAATGAGCAGTTCTTC
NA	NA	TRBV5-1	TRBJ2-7	CASSLDNPYEQYF	TGCGCCAGCAGCTTGGACAATCCCTACGAGCAGTACTTC
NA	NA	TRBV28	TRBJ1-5	CASADRNNQPQHF	TGTGCCAGCGCTGACAGGAACAATCAGCCCCAGCATTTT
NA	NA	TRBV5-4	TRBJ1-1	CASSLEEVAGTEAFF	TGTGCCAGCAGCTTGGAAGAAGTGGCGGGCACTGAAGCTTTCTTT
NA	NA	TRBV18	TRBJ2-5	CASSPQVGQETQYF	TGTGCCAGCTCACCCCAGGTCGGTCAAGAGACCCAGTACTTC
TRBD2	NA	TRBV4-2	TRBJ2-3	CASSPQGLAGGTDTQYF	TGTGCCAGCAGCCCCCAGGGACTAGCGGGAGGCACAGATACGCAGTATTTT
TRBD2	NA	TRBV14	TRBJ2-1	CASSPQGGPGNEQFF	TGTGCCAGCAGCCCTCAGGGAGGGCCGGGGAATGAGCAGTTCTTC
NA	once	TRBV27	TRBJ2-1	CASSLEPETPSYNEQFF	TGTGCCAGCAGTTTAGAACCGGAGACTCCCAGCTACAATGAGCAGTTCTTC
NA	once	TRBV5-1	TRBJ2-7	CASSHRDKGLYEQYF	TGCGCCAGCAGCCACCGGGACAAAGGTCTCTACGAGCAGTACTTC
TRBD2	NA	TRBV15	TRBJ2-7	CATSSEGSRGYEQYF	TGTGCCACCAGCAGCGAGGGCTCGCGGGGGTACGAGCAGTACTTC
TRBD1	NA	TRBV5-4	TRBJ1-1	CASSSEQGFEAFF	TGTGCCAGCAGCTCGGAACAGGGGTTTGAAGCTTTCTTT
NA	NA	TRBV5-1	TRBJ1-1	CASSLEAGLNTEAFF	TGCGCCAGCAGCTTGGAAGCAGGGTTGAACACTGAAGCTTTCTTT
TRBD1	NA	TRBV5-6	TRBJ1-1	CASSLIRSAGTGNTEAFF	TGTGCCAGCAGCTTAATACGATCGGCCGGGACAGGTAACACTGAAGCTTTCTTT
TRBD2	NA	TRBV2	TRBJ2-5	CASSVVPGLAGLETQYF	TGTGCCAGCAGTGTCGTGCCGGGACTAGCGGGGCTAGAGACCCAGTACTTC
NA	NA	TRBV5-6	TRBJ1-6	CASSLGVGEENSPLHF	TGTGCCAGCAGCTTAGGGGTGGGGGAGGAGAATTCACCCCTCCACTTT
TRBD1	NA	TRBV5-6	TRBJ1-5	CASSLGLGQGDQPQHF	TGTGCCAGCAGCTTGGGCCTGGGGCAGGGGGATCAGCCCCAGCATTTT
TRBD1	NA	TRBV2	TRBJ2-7	CASILGQTYEQYF	TGTGCCAGCATTCTGGGACAGACCTACGAGCAGTACTTC
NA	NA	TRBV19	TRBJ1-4	CASSGGTQLFF	TGTGCCAGTAGTGGCGGAACCCAACTGTTTTTT
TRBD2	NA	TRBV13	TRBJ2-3	CASSLGTSVTDTQYF	TGTGCCAGCAGCTTGGGGACTAGCGTCACAGATACGCAGTATTTT
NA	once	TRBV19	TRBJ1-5	CASSIGSQPQHF	TGTGCCAGTAGTATTGGTAGTCAGCCCCAGCATTTT
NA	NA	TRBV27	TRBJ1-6	CASSLSSGAPNSPLHF	TGTGCCAGCAGTTTATCATCTGGGGCTCCGAATTCACCCCTCCACTTT
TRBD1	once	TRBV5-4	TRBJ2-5	CASSSGQDPYQETQYF	TGTGCCAGCAGCTCCGGACAGGACCCGTACCAAGAGACCCAGTACTTC
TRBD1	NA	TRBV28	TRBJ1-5	CASSLYRGSNQPQHF	TGTGCCAGCAGTTTATACAGGGGAAGCAATCAGCCCCAGCATTTT
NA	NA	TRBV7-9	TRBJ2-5	CSSSFLPETQYF	TGTTCCAGCAGCTTCCTCCCGGAGACCCAGTACTTC
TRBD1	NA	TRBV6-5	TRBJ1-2	CASSYGTDYGYTF	TGTGCCAGCAGTTACGGGACAGACTATGGCTACACCTTC
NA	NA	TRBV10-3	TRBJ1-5	CAISDGTWAGPQHF	TGTGCCATCAGTGACGGGACTTGGGCTGGGCCCCAGCATTTT
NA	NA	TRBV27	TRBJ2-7	CASRADRPYEQYF	TGTGCCAGCAGAGCTGACAGGCCCTACGAGCAGTACTTC